This TCR beta chain was obtained from a study of identical twins. CDR3 length equals 17 residues. The V gene's germline CDR1 is PRHDT and CDR2 FYEKMQ (reference sequence). Trimming pared 5 bases from V and 2 bases from J, leaving 18 bases between. This clonotype has only a few counts. TCRdb itself ran the 5' RACE reads through MiXCR, one entry per CDR3 protein. The sample holds 200,000 to 250,000 distinct CDR3 sequences, roughly 13% seen once. This sample also belongs to another study, concerning yellow fever vaccine responses in identical twins.

The specimen was memory (CD45RO+) T cells sorted from blood. The chain employs TRBV13 and TRBJ2-2; D is uncertain. This sequence was found in a young woman in good health. The CDR3 nucleotides are TGTGCCAGCAGCCGCAGAATGAAGATGGATAACACCGGGGAGCTGTTTTTT. Its protein is CASSRRMKMDNTGELFF.